The rows below give T cell receptor beta chains drawn from one sample of a study of T cell responses to AZD1222 COVID-19 vaccine. Method: immunoSEQ multiplex PCR; TCRdb's copy keeps in-frame clones and lacks some. Among about 160,000 clones listed, under 95% were seen once. Sequenced material: peripheral blood, taken on day 0 of MenACWY control vaccination. The receptors come from an adult in good health. Each CDR3 is given with its conserved first and last residue. D genes are given only for firm matches. Rows give clone size only sometimes, using once, few, many, or a class for an expanded clone.

J gene: TRBJ1-6
D gene: TRBD1
clone size: .
V gene: TRBV7-8
CDR3 DNA: TGTGCCAGCAGCGTAGACAGGGGTAATTCACCCCTCCACTTT
CDR3 protein: CASSVDRGNSPLHF

J gene: TRBJ1-1
D gene: .
clone size: .
V gene: TRBV7-9
CDR3 DNA: TGTGCCAGCAGCTTAGGGGCAGGATTGAACACTGAAGCTTTCTTT
CDR3 protein: CASSLGAGLNTEAFF

J gene: TRBJ1-2
D gene: TRBD1
clone size: .
V gene: TRBV10-3
CDR3 DNA: TGTGCCATCAGGCACAGCTCGGACAGGGCTAACTATGGCTACACCTTC
CDR3 protein: CAIRHSSDRANYGYTF

J gene: TRBJ1-6
D gene: .
clone size: .
V gene: TRBV19
CDR3 DNA: TGTGCCAGTAGTGTCACCGACAGGTCGCTGAATTCACCCCTCCACTTT
CDR3 protein: CASSVTDRSLNSPLHF

J gene: TRBJ2-2
D gene: .
clone size: .
V gene: TRBV6-1
CDR3 DNA: TGTGCCAGCAGTGAAGGCACAGGGAGCCCCGGGGAGCTGTTTTTT
CDR3 protein: CASSEGTGSPGELFF

J gene: TRBJ1-4
D gene: .
clone size: .
V gene: TRBV18
CDR3 DNA: TGTGCCAGCTCACCACCGGAGGCCAGAGCTGAAAAACTGTTTTTT
CDR3 protein: CASSPPEARAEKLFF

J gene: TRBJ1-4
D gene: .
clone size: .
V gene: TRBV29-1
CDR3 DNA: TGCAGCGTTGGGGGGGGAACTAATGAAAAACTGTTTTTT
CDR3 protein: CSVGGGTNEKLFF

J gene: TRBJ2-7
D gene: .
clone size: once
V gene: TRBV2
CDR3 DNA: TGTGCCGCCAAGGAGTCTCTTATCCGGGGCGGATACGAGCAGTACTTC
CDR3 protein: CAAKESLIRGGYEQYF

J gene: TRBJ1-2
D gene: .
clone size: .
V gene: TRBV19
CDR3 DNA: TGTGCCAGTAGTATACAGGCTTCTAACTATGGCTACACCTTC
CDR3 protein: CASSIQASNYGYTF

J gene: TRBJ2-3
D gene: TRBD1
clone size: .
V gene: TRBV28
CDR3 DNA: TGTGCCAGCAGTTTACTTGACAGGGGGGATACGCAGTATTTT
CDR3 protein: CASSLLDRGDTQYF

J gene: TRBJ1-2
D gene: TRBD1
clone size: .
V gene: TRBV28
CDR3 DNA: TGTGCCAGCAGCCCCCCTCTCGGACAGGGCAATGGCTACACCTTC
CDR3 protein: CASSPPLGQGNGYTF

J gene: TRBJ2-1
D gene: .
clone size: .
V gene: TRBV2
CDR3 DNA: TGTGCCAGCAGTGACGGCACGGTCGCCTACAATGAGCAGTTCTTC
CDR3 protein: CASSDGTVAYNEQFF

J gene: TRBJ1-5
D gene: .
clone size: once
V gene: TRBV4-1
CDR3 DNA: TGCGCCAGCAGCCAAGAGGGAGTGGGTCAGCCCCAGCATTTT
CDR3 protein: CASSQEGVGQPQHF

J gene: TRBJ1-1
D gene: .
clone size: .
V gene: TRBV27
CDR3 DNA: TGTGCCAGCACGTACAGGGAGGGCACTGAAGCTTTCTTT
CDR3 protein: CASTYREGTEAFF

J gene: TRBJ1-5
D gene: .
clone size: .
V gene: TRBV19
CDR3 DNA: TGTGCCAGTAGTATCTCCGGGCAGGGCCGAGTCGGGTCCCAGCATTTT
CDR3 protein: CASSISGQGRVGSQHF

J gene: TRBJ2-3
D gene: TRBD2
clone size: .
V gene: TRBV7-2
CDR3 DNA: TGTGCCAGCAGCTTAGTAGGCGGGAGTGTTACAGATACGCAGTATTTT
CDR3 protein: CASSLVGGSVTDTQYF

J gene: TRBJ1-2
D gene: .
clone size: .
V gene: TRBV19
CDR3 DNA: TGTGCCAGTAGTATAGGGGGCGATCCCGGCTACACCTTC
CDR3 protein: CASSIGGDPGYTF

J gene: TRBJ2-5
D gene: TRBD1
clone size: .
V gene: TRBV12-5
CDR3 DNA: TGTGCTAGTGGTTTATTGACAGGGGGCTCGGAGACCCAGTACTTC
CDR3 protein: CASGLLTGGSETQYF

J gene: TRBJ2-3
D gene: TRBD1
clone size: .
V gene: TRBV19
CDR3 DNA: TGTGCCAGTAGTATAGGACAGGGTGTTGGAGATACGCAGTATTTT
CDR3 protein: CASSIGQGVGDTQYF

J gene: TRBJ1-2
D gene: .
clone size: .
V gene: TRBV29-1
CDR3 DNA: TGCAGCGTTGGTGTCGGGTCCTATGGCTACACCTTC
CDR3 protein: CSVGVGSYGYTF

J gene: TRBJ2-6
D gene: TRBD1
clone size: .
V gene: TRBV19
CDR3 DNA: TGTGCCAGTAGTATAGACCCCAGACCGGGACAGGGTAGCTCTGGGGCCAACGTCCTGACTTTC
CDR3 protein: CASSIDPRPGQGSSGANVLTF

J gene: TRBJ1-2
D gene: .
clone size: .
V gene: TRBV6-1
CDR3 DNA: TGTGCCAGCAGTGAGAGGGAACTCTATGGCTACACCTTC
CDR3 protein: CASSERELYGYTF

J gene: TRBJ2-2
D gene: TRBD2
clone size: .
V gene: TRBV11-2
CDR3 DNA: TGTGCCAGCAGCTTAGAACGGGGCAGCCGGGGTAGCGGGAGCCCCGGGGAGCTGTTTTTT
CDR3 protein: CASSLERGSRGSGSPGELFF

J gene: TRBJ1-1
D gene: .
clone size: .
V gene: TRBV5-1
CDR3 DNA: TGCGCCAGCAGTCCTGGCGCAGCAAACACTGAAGCTTTCTTT
CDR3 protein: CASSPGAANTEAFF